This TCR beta chain comes out of a study of OX40 agonist ivuxolimab in advanced cancers. Some background on the complete study: Ivuxolimab, which targeted the costimulatory receptor OX40 (CD134), was an agonistic, fully human IgG2 monoclonal antibody. Three dose-escalation patients achieved partial responses, one with hepatocellular carcinoma and two with cutaneous melanoma. The monotherapy dose-escalation portion (N = 52 patients) of the phase I ivuxolimab trial is reported in the paper. Prior anti-PD-1, anti-PD-L1 or anti-CTLA-4 therapy was permitted, and checkpoint inhibitors had been received by 40% to 50% of dose-escalation patients. Peripheral TCRbeta sequencing was intended to test whether TCR sequence diversity was altered and clonal T-cell expansion was caused by ivuxolimab. A male proportion of around 81% and a mean age of around 60 years, ranging from 23 to 79, were recorded for the dose-escalation cohort. Of the roughly 52 dose-escalation patients, hepatocellular carcinoma was present in about 20, melanoma in roughly 15, renal cell carcinoma in 9 and head and neck cancer in 9. Intravenous ivuxolimab was administered to patients every 2 weeks at six dose levels: 0.01, 0.1, 0.3, 1.5, 3 and 10 mg/kg. Study-level results and caveats: Antigen specificity was not determined for the clonally expanded peripheral T cells. Low levels of normalized T-cell clonal expansion were also seen in some nonresponding patients. After ivuxolimab, expanded clones were on average more numerous among CD8+ T cells than among CD4+ T cells. In partial responders in the 0.1-3.0 mg/kg groups, normalized peripheral clonal expansion was found to be among the lowest, especially among CD8+ T cells. At doses of 0.1 to 3.0 mg/kg, clonal expansion of both CD4+ and CD8+ T cells in blood was seen between baseline and week 6.

With respect to this clone: What antigen it recognizes has not been identified. Base qualities are not at hand, and no much larger clone is one base apart.

Patients with a history of autoimmune disease or receiving systemic immunosuppression were excluded from the trial. Peripheral blood for TCR sequencing was drawn from every dose cohort at baseline, at cycle 4 day 1 and at cycle 7 day 1. Samples were obtained from an open-label, multicenter, first-in-human phase I dose-escalation trial of ivuxolimab. The trial enrolled adults with locally advanced or metastatic head and neck squamous cell, hepatocellular, melanoma or renal cell carcinoma. Before TCR sequencing, CD4+ T cells and CD8+ T cells were sorted from peripheral blood as separate populations. Trimming removed 7 bases from V and 1 base from J, leaving 10 bases between the germline ends. Including cysteine and phenylalanine, the CDR3 has 13 amino acids. Only the CDR3 region is kept as DNA, spanning 39 bases read in frame from base 1. Reading the germline V gene gives CDR1 MNHEY and CDR2 SVGAGI.

Genomic DNA was extracted from sorted cells for sequencing of the TCRbeta CDR3 region. The immunoSEQ Assay was used to sequence the TCRbeta CDR3 regions. The table was pulled from immuneACCESS by TCRdb, which kept in-frame rearrangements only. Such tables lose some clones; where checked, under half of the loss comes from unresolved V genes, and the rest has no known cause. Present in this sample are 50,000 or so clones, less than 90% of which were seen just once. The ten largest clones take up approximately 6.8% of the sample. Sequenced here: CD4+ or CD8+ T cells sorted from blood, sampled in a trial of the OX40 agonist ivuxolimab. The chain is made from TRBV6-5 and TRBJ1-1; the D gene cannot be resolved reliably. The source of this sequence is an adult with an advanced solid tumor such as melanoma, head and neck, liver or kidney cancer. The CDR3 sequence is CASMRGSNTEAFF. The DNA reads as follows: TGTGCCAGCATGCGAGGGTCGAACACTGAAGCTTTCTTT.